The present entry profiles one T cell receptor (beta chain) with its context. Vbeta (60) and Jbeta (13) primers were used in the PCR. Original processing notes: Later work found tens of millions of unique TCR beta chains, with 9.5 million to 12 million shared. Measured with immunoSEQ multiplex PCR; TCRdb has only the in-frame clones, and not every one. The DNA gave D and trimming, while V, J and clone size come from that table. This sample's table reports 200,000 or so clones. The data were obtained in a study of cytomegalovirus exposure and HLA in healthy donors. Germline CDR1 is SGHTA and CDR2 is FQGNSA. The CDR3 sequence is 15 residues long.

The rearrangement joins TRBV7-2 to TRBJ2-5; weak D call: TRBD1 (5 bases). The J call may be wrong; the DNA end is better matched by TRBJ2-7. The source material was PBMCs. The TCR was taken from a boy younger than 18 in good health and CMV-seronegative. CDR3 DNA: TGTGCCAGCAGCTTAGAGTGGAGCAGGGCCTACGAGCAGTACTTC. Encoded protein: CASSLEWSRAYEQYF.